Presented here are 7 T cell receptor beta chains from one specimen sequenced in a study of blood T cell repertoires in COVID-19. Libraries were prepared by immunoSEQ multiplex PCR; TCRdb keeps only in-frame clonotypes and omits some of them. The table lists 120,000 or so clones, 60% to 80% of them singletons. The specimen sequenced was peripheral blood. The origin of the receptors is a human donor in a cohort sampled during active COVID-19.

The chain employs TRBV19 and TRBJ2-7; D may be TRBD2 (6 bases). From germline, CDR1 is LNHDA and CDR2 SQIVND (reference sequence). V lost 5 bases and J 6 bases, leaving 8 bases between the germline ends. The CDR3 spans 11 residues. In DNA, the CDR3 is TGTGCCAGTAGTTGGAGGGGCGAGCAGTACTTC. Translating it yields CASSWRGEQYF.

The chain links TRBV10-3 to TRBJ1-5; D ambiguous. Per germline, CDR1 ENHRY and CDR2 SYGVKD. Between the trimmed V and J ends, which lost 10 bases and 0 bases, there was a span of 10 bases. CDR3 length equals 13 residues. CDR3 coding DNA: TGTGCCACGACTGACGCTAGCAATCAGCCCCAGCATTTT. Amino acid sequence: CATTDASNQPQHF.

DNA of the CDR3: TGTGCCAGCAGTTCCACCGGGACAGGGGTCCAAATAGGCTACACCTTC. Translation gives CASSSTGTGVQIGYTF. This sequence joins TRBV6-6 and TRBJ1-2; 10 bases match TRBD1. CDR3 length equals 16 residues. V shed 4 bases and J 8 bases; nucleotides not matched to a gene: 13. Per the germline V gene, CDR1 is MNHNY and CDR2 is SVGAGI (reference sequence).

The chain is built from TRBV6-4 and TRBJ2-1; 12 bases match TRBD2. The CDR3 runs to 14 residues. Looked up from germline, CDR1 is MRHNA and CDR2 is SNTAGT. Trimming at V came to 3 bases and at J to 6 bases, leaving 0 bases not matched to a gene. The CDR3 DNA follows: TGTGCCAGCAGTGAGACTAGCGGGAGCAATGAGCAGTTCTTC. Its translation: CASSETSGSNEQFF.

The genes are TRBV28 and TRBJ1-1; weak D call: TRBD1 (5 bases). Germline CDR1 is MDHEN and CDR2 is SYDVKM. CDR3 length equals 14 residues. Trimming removed 5 bases from V and 5 bases from J, with 15 bases in between. The CDR3 bases are TGTGCCAGCAGTCTCGACAGAGTAATTACTGAAGCTTTCTTT. It codes for CASSLDRVITEAFF.

The chain uses TRBV5-1 and TRBJ1-4; D is unresolved. The ends were cut back, 0 bases at V and 0 bases at J, with 9 bases in the middle. CDR1 is SGHRS and CDR2 is YFSETQ in the germline V gene. The CDR3 extends over 16 amino acids. The CDR3 DNA follows: TGCGCCAGCAGCTTGGGACTTTACCCAACTAATGAAAAACTGTTTTTT. Encoded protein: CASSLGLYPTNEKLFF.

This chain joins TRBV19 and TRBJ1-3; tentatively, D is TRBD1 (5 bases). Between the trimmed V and J ends, which lost 7 bases and 0 bases, there was a span of 16 bases. This CDR3 has 16 residues. Germline CDR1 reads LNHDA; CDR2 reads SQIVND (reference sequence). The CDR3 nucleotides are TGTGCCAGTATCCATAAGGGACTGAGCTCTGGAAACACCATATATTTT. It specifies CASIHKGLSSGNTIYF.